The 14 T cell receptor beta chains listed next were all sequenced from one sample in a study of blood T cell repertoires in COVID-19. Sequencing was performed with immunoSEQ multiplex PCR; in TCRdb, only in-frame clones are kept and a portion is missing. The sample carries about 140,000 clones, approximately 91% recorded once. The sequenced material came from peripheral blood. The receptor set was obtained from a man between 65 and 80 years old with acute or convalescent COVID-19.

The chain has TRBV9 and TRBJ2-1, with 8 bases lining up with TRBD2. Germline V CDR1 and CDR2: SGDLS, YYNGEE. The CDR3 totals 17 residues. Trimming cost V 0 bases and J 6 bases; bases outside gene matches: 11. The CDR3 loop reads CASSVAAAGDFGNEQFF. CDR3 sequence (DNA): TGTGCCAGCAGCGTAGCGGCAGCGGGAGACTTTGGCAATGAGCAGTTCTTC.

The chain carries TRBV4-1 and TRBJ2-2; 7 bases are shared with TRBD2. Per germline, CDR1 MGHRA and CDR2 YSYEKL. The CDR3 contains 18 residues. V was clipped by 3 bases and J by 3 bases; unmatched bases: 13. Here the CDR3 reads CASSHRPGAGRDTGELFF. The CDR3 nucleotides read TGCGCCAGCAGCCACCGACCTGGGGCAGGGAGGGACACCGGGGAGCTGTTTTTT.

This sequence joins TRBV7-9 and TRBJ2-3, with 9 bases that match TRBD2. The CDR3 loop spans 15 amino acids. The V segment lost 3 bases and the J segment 2 bases; nucleotides outside the gene matches: 3. CDR1 SEHNR and CDR2 FQNEAQ come from the germline V gene (reference sequence). The CDR3 sequence: CASSLTSGVTDTQYF. DNA for the CDR3: TGTGCCAGCAGCTTGACTAGCGGAGTCACAGATACGCAGTATTTT.

About this clone itself: Compared with germline, one end of the junction differs, possibly owing to a read error. CDR3 loop: CASSHFSTGQGASAF. The DNA for the CDR3 is TGTGCCAGCAGCCACTTCTCTACGGGACAGGGGGCGAGCGCCTTC. The V gene is TRBV3-1 (or the pseudogene TRBV3-2), the J gene TRBJ1-2, with 12 positions matching TRBD1. This CDR3 has 15 amino acids. Germline CDR1 LGHDT, CDR2 YNNKEL (reference sequence).

The chain's CDR3 is CASSRTESYNSPLHF. CDR3 coding DNA: TGTGCCAGCAGTCGGACAGAATCTTATAATTCACCCCTCCACTTT. The chain carries TRBV5-4 and TRBJ1-6; possibly TRBD1 for D (6 bases). The V and J ends lost 5 bases and 4 bases respectively, with 13 bases between them. Germline V lookup: CDR1 SGHNT, CDR2 YYREEE (reference sequence). The CDR3 covers 15 residues.

Written as DNA, the CDR3 is TGCGCCAGCAGCTTGGACAGGGGGCCCGATGGCTACACCTTC. This gives the protein CASSLDRGPDGYTF. The chain carries TRBV5-1 and TRBJ1-2; TRBD1 agrees at 9 bases. V lost 0 bases and J lost 6; bases outside the gene matches: 3. The CDR3 consists of 14 residues. The germline V gene has CDR1 SGHRS and CDR2 YFSETQ.

This clone is a singleton in its sample. The chain carries TRBV18 and TRBJ1-2, with D possibly being TRBD1 (6 bases). This CDR3 is 12 amino acids long. CDR1 KGHSH and CDR2 LQKENI come from the germline V gene. Trimming left V 3 bases short and J 12 bases short, with 14 bases between. CDR3 sequence (DNA): TGTGCCAGCTCACCCCCCGACAGGATCCACACCTTC. Translating it yields CASSPPDRIHTF.

The chain has TRBV12-2 and TRBJ1-3; the table's D call TRBD1 went unverified against the DNA. TRBV12-2 is marked as a pseudogene. The CDR3 has 14 residues. In nucleotides, the CDR3 is TGTGCAAGTCGCGCCACAGGGCCTGGAAACACCATATATTTT. Protein: CASRATGPGNTIYF.

CDR3 coding DNA: TGTGCCAGCAGCTTATTTCTTAGTGGGGCCGAAAATCGCTATGGCTACACCTTC. Its protein is CASSLFLSGAENRYGYTF. This chain links TRBV5-5 with TRBJ1-2; tentative D call: TRBD1 (5 bases). This CDR3 comprises 18 residues. V shed 2 bases and J shed 4 bases, with 24 bases lying between them. CDR1 and CDR2 from the germline V gene are SGHKS and YYEKEE (reference sequence).

The chain recombines TRBV7-6 with TRBJ2-5, with TRBD1 matching over 10 bases. V gave up 2 bases and J gave up 1 base; unmatched junction bases: 7. The length of the CDR3 is 17 residues. Germline CDR1 SGHVS, CDR2 FNYEAQ. Written as DNA, the CDR3 is TGTGCCAGCAGCTTAAGAAGACAGGGGGCGCCCCAAGAGACCCAGTACTTC. It specifies CASSLRRQGAPQETQYF.

The J gene is TRBJ1-1, the V gene TRBV27; D possibly corresponds to TRBD1 (6 bases). The V and J ends lost 0 bases and 1 base respectively, with 18 bases between them. Germline-derived CDR1 and CDR2 are MNHEY and SMNVEV (reference sequence). This CDR3 spans 18 amino acids. This chain's CDR3 is CASSLSLWGRERNTEAFF. Here the CDR3 DNA reads TGTGCCAGCAGTTTATCCCTGTGGGGGCGGGAGAGGAACACTGAAGCTTTCTTT.

V gene TRBV5-8 combines with J gene TRBJ2-5; 9 bases are a match to TRBD1. Looked up from germline, CDR1 is SGHTS and CDR2 is YDEGEE. V lost 5 bases to trimming and J lost 5 bases; unmatched junction nucleotides: 7. The CDR3 has 14 residues. This chain's CDR3 is CASSRDRARETQYF. Written as DNA, the CDR3 is TGTGCCAGCAGTCGGGACAGGGCACGGGAGACCCAGTACTTC.

The chain couples TRBV11-2 to TRBJ1-1, with D maybe TRBD1 (5 bases). V was pared by 3 bases and J by 4 bases, with 9 bases between. Germline CDR1 SGHAT, CDR2 FQNNGV. There are 13 residues in the CDR3. CDR3 sequence reads: CASSFTQGTEAFF. CDR3 in DNA: TGTGCCAGCAGCTTTACGCAGGGCACTGAAGCTTTCTTT.

This clone came up once. The chain uses TRBV13 and TRBJ2-3, with D possibly being TRBD2 (5 bases). From germline, CDR1 is PRHDT and CDR2 FYEKMQ (reference sequence). Trimming took 5 bases from V and 5 from J, leaving 14 bases between them. This CDR3 is built from 14 residues. In DNA form, the CDR3 reads TGTGCCAGCAGCCTCAGCGGACTCCAAGATACGCAGTATTTT. This gives the protein CASSLSGLQDTQYF.